These T cell receptor beta chains were read from a single sample in a study of CD8+CD57+ T cells in acquired aplastic anemia. TCRdb re-analysed the reads in MiXCR, keeping a single row per CDR3 protein. This table has around 200,000 distinct CDR3 sequences, 48% appearing once. The sample taken for sequencing was sorted CD4+, CD8+, or CD8+CD57+ T cells (not recorded which) from PBMCs. All receptors come from a human donor with aplastic anemia. The CDR3 runs from the conserved cysteine through the conserved F or W. A D gene is named only where the DNA matches it firmly. A row's size may be missing; if present it is once, few, many or a size class.

.	many	TRBJ1-6	TRBV7-2	CASSLAGVGKGGNSPLHF	TGTGCCAGCAGCTTAGCAGGAGTCGGCAAGGGAGGGAATTCACCCCTCCACTTT
.	.	TRBJ2-7	TRBV13	CASSRETGGQTYEQYF	TGTGCCAGCAGCCGGGAGACCGGGGGGCAGACCTACGAGCAGTACTTC
.	.	TRBJ2-3	TRBV19	CASSIGDASTDTQYF	TGTGCCAGTAGTATAGGGGACGCCAGCACAGATACGCAGTATTTT
.	.	TRBJ2-1	TRBV3-1	CASSQVTSRQFF	TGTGCCAGCAGCCAAGTAACCTCTAGGCAGTTCTTC
.	.	TRBJ1-4	TRBV4-3	CASSRNQRGNEKLFF	TGCGCCAGCAGCCGGAACCAGCGGGGAAATGAAAAACTGTTTTTT
.	.	TRBJ2-5	TRBV7-2	CASSTAGYQETQYF	TGTGCCAGCAGCACTGCCGGGTACCAAGAGACCCAGTACTTC
.	.	TRBJ1-1	TRBV19	CASSMGHLNTEAFF	TGTGCCAGTAGTATGGGGCATTTGAACACTGAAGCTTTCTTT
TRBD2	many	TRBJ2-3	TRBV20-1	CSAPSAGLASDTQYF	TGCAGTGCTCCTTCAGCGGGACTAGCGTCAGATACGCAGTATTTT
TRBD1	few	TRBJ2-7	TRBV7-2	CASSLARGQGYEQYF	TGTGCCAGCAGCTTAGCGCGGGGACAGGGATACGAGCAGTACTTC
.	.	TRBJ2-7	TRBV6-1	CASRPTEPSNEQYF	TGTGCCAGCAGGCCGACGGAACCGTCTAACGAGCAGTACTTC
.	few	TRBJ2-3	TRBV9	CASSVGGTDTQYF	TGTGCCAGCAGCGTAGGGGGGACAGATACGCAGTATTTT
.	few	TRBJ1-6	TRBV20-1	CSAKTRQGNSPLHF	TGCAGTGCTAAAACAAGGCAGGGAAATTCACCCCTCCACTTT
TRBD1	many	TRBJ1-4	TRBV10-3	CAISDPGGVEKLFF	TGTGCCATCAGTGATCCAGGGGGTGTTGAAAAACTGTTTTTT
.	.	TRBJ2-1	TRBV19	CASIRSSGHYNEQFF	TGTGCCAGTATCAGGTCCAGCGGCCACTACAATGAGCAGTTCTTC
TRBD2	many	TRBJ2-3	TRBV6-4	CASGEGHTDTQYF	TGTGCCAGCGGGGAGGGGCATACAGATACGCAGTATTTT
.	.	TRBJ1-2	TRBV2	CASSDWGTDYGYTF	TGTGCCAGCAGTGATTGGGGCACCGACTATGGCTACACCTTC
TRBD2	few	TRBJ2-7	TRBV5-4	CASSLSRAGGQRYEQYF	TGTGCCAGCAGCTTAAGTCGAGCGGGGGGCCAGAGGTACGAGCAGTACTTC
.	.	TRBJ2-1	TRBV29-1	CSVDPRAYNEQFF	TGCAGCGTCGACCCTCGAGCTTACAATGAGCAGTTCTTC
.	.	TRBJ1-6	TRBV29-1	CSAMDIKGSPLHF	TGCAGCGCAATGGACATCAAGGGGTCACCCCTCCACTTT
TRBD2	many	TRBJ2-3	TRBV6-1	CASEVAGQKSTDF	TGTGCCAGCGAAGTAGCGGGGCAGAAGTCGACGGATTTT
.	.	TRBJ2-7	TRBV7-2	CASSLGPGEQYF	TGTGCCAGCAGCCTTGGACCGGGCGAGCAGTACTTC
.	.	TRBJ1-5	TRBV19	CASSIGVSNQPQHF	TGTGCCAGTAGTATAGGAGTTAGCAATCAGCCCCAGCATTTT
.	many	TRBJ1-6	TRBV12-3/TRBV12-4	CASSLGRGSYNSPLHF	TGTGCCAGCAGTTTAGGCCGGGGCTCCTATAATTCACCCCTCCACTTT
.	many	TRBJ2-5	TRBV3-1	CASSQVTRSETQYF	TGTGCCAGCAGCCAAGTCACGAGGTCGGAGACCCAGTACTTC
.	.	TRBJ2-7	TRBV11-1	CASSSAPAGHYNEQYF	TGTGCCAGCAGCTCAGCTCCAGCGGGACACTACAATGAGCAGTACTTC
TRBD2	many	TRBJ2-7	TRBV4-2	CASSHGTSGRGYEQYF	TGTGCCAGCAGCCACGGAACTAGCGGGAGGGGCTACGAGCAGTACTTC
.	.	TRBJ2-1	TRBV11-2	CASTNPGAVAYNEQFF	TGTGCCAGCACCAACCCCGGCGCGGTAGCTTACAATGAGCAGTTCTTC
TRBD2	many	TRBJ2-5	TRBV7-3	CASSLGGERGTQYF	TGTGCCAGCAGCTTAGGCGGGGAGCGGGGGACCCAGTACTTC
.	many	TRBJ2-5	TRBV7-9	CASSLDLGTETQYF	TGTGCCAGCAGCTTAGATTTAGGGACGGAGACCCAGTACTTC
.	.	TRBJ2-2	TRBV2	CASTPTGGELFF	TGTGCCAGCACGCCTACGGGAGGGGAGCTGTTTTTT
.	.	TRBJ2-2	TRBV29-1	CSVELGSGELFF	TGCAGCGTTGAACTGGGATCTGGGGAGCTGTTTTTT
.	.	TRBJ1-1	TRBV25-1	CASSEDTSNTEAFF	TGTGCCAGCAGTGAGGACACATCCAACACTGAAGCTTTCTTT
.	.	TRBJ2-4	TRBV5-6	CASSKNSPGHLIQYF	TGTGCCAGCAGTAAAAATTCGCCGGGACACCTTATTCAGTACTTC
.	many	TRBJ2-1	TRBV5-6	CASSPEFVGGSHNEQFF	TGTGCCAGCAGCCCCGAGTTCGTCGGGGGTTCCCACAATGAGCAGTTCTTC
.	few	TRBJ1-2	TRBV19	CASSIEGSRRYTF	TGTGCCAGTAGTATAGAGGGGTCAAGGAGGTACACCTTC
TRBD1	many	TRBJ2-7	TRBV7-8	CASSLASGQAYEQYF	TGTGCCAGCAGCTTAGCGTCGGGACAGGCCTACGAGCAGTACTTC
.	.	TRBJ2-7	TRBV5-1	CASSPLALSSYEQYF	TGCGCCAGCTCCCCCCTGGCGCTAAGCTCCTACGAGCAGTACTTC
.	once	TRBJ2-7	TRBV5-4	CASSLAGDLGYEQYF	TGTGCCAGCAGCTTGGCCGGAGATCTAGGCTACGAGCAGTACTTC
TRBD1	many	TRBJ1-4	TRBV2	CASRRTYRGEEKLFF	TGTGCCAGCAGGAGAACTTACAGGGGTGAGGAAAAACTGTTTTTT
.	many	TRBJ2-7	TRBV5-1	CASTQGGLYEQYF	TGCGCCAGCACCCAGGGGGGCTTGTACGAGCAGTACTTC
TRBD2	.	TRBJ2-5	TRBV19	CASSIGLAGGETQYF	TGTGCCAGTAGTATTGGGCTAGCGGGGGGAGAGACCCAGTACTTC
.	.	TRBJ2-7	TRBV20-1	CSAPRDGPYEQYF	TGCAGTGCCCCTCGGGACGGTCCCTACGAGCAGTACTTC
.	few	TRBJ1-2	TRBV27	CASSPRQGGYGYTF	TGTGCCAGCAGTCCTAGACAAGGGGGCTATGGCTACACCTTC
.	few	TRBJ1-2	TRBV24-1	CATSDSYRGNLGGYTF	TGTGCCACCAGTGATTCCTACAGAGGGAATCTGGGTGGCTACACCTTC
.	few	TRBJ2-3	TRBV30	CAWRTAFSTDTQYF	TGTGCCTGGCGGACAGCATTCAGCACAGATACGCAGTATTTT
TRBD1	.	TRBJ2-7	TRBV7-2	CASSTKGTGSYEQYF	TGTGCCAGTAGCACCAAGGGGACAGGATCCTACGAGCAGTACTTC
.	many	TRBJ2-7	TRBV10-1	CASTDSGTEVREQYF	TGCGCCAGCACCGACTCGGGCACAGAAGTCCGCGAGCAGTACTTC
.	many	TRBJ2-1	TRBV5-1	CASSLTQGSYNEQFF	TGCGCCAGCAGCTTGACGCAGGGATCCTACAATGAGCAGTTCTTC
TRBD2	many	TRBJ2-7	TRBV20-1	CSASREGDEQYF	TGCAGTGCTAGCCGGGAGGGTGACGAGCAGTACTTC
.	many	TRBJ1-4	TRBV25-1	CASSKTATNEKLFF	TGTGCCAGCAGTAAGACAGCAACTAATGAAAAACTGTTTTTT
TRBD1	few	TRBJ1-2	TRBV12-5	CASGLVIRGQGLLGYGYTF	TGTGCTAGTGGTTTGGTAATTAGAGGACAGGGGTTATTGGGGTATGGCTACACCTTC
TRBD1	few	TRBJ1-1	TRBV12-3/TRBV12-4	CASSFPGTGGGAFF	TGTGCCAGCAGTTTCCCCGGCACAGGGGGGGGGGCTTTCTTT
.	many	TRBJ1-2	TRBV6-1	CASSDQVTYGYTF	TGTGCCAGCAGTGACCAGGTGACCTATGGCTACACCTTC